What follows are 5 T cell receptor beta chains derived from one specimen sequenced in a study of blood T cell repertoires in COVID-19. TCRdb's copy holds only in-frame clones and misses some; the assay was immunoSEQ multiplex PCR. This table holds about 300,000 clones, over 80% found once. The sample consisted of peripheral blood. Receptors originate from a woman aged 40-49 years who had recovered from COVID-19.

The rearrangement links TRBV27 to TRBJ1-1; the match to TRBD1 covers 8 bases. Germline trimming cut 5 bases from V and 5 bases from J; bases unmatched to any gene: 10. Germline loops: CDR1 MNHEY, CDR2 SMNVEV (reference sequence). This CDR3 has 15 residues. The CDR3 loop reads CASSPDPGGGTEAFF. In DNA form, the CDR3 reads TGTGCCAGCAGTCCCGATCCAGGGGGCGGAACTGAAGCTTTCTTT.

The V call is TRBV2, the J call TRBJ1-2, with 8 positions matching TRBD1. The CDR3 is 16 amino acids. The trim removed 2 bases at V and 4 bases at J, leaving 9 bases unmatched. The V gene's germline CDR1 is SNHLY and CDR2 FYNNEI. CDR3 in amino acids: CASSERPGGGRYGYTF. The CDR3 nucleotides are TGTGCCAGCAGTGAACGGCCAGGGGGCGGCCGCTATGGCTACACCTTC. The whole variable domain, filled in from reference TRBV2 and TRBJ1-2, reads EPEVTQTPSHQVTQMGQEVILRCVPISNHLYFYWYRQILGQKVEFLVSFYNNEISEKSEIFDDQFSVERPDGSNFTLKIRSTKLEDSAMYFCASSERPGGGRYGYTFGSGTRLTVV.

V usage is TRBV2 and J usage is TRBJ1-5; the match to TRBD1 covers 7 bases. In germline, CDR1 is SNHLY, CDR2 FYNNEI. With 8 bases clipped from V and 5 bases from J, the junction kept 12 bases outside the gene matches. The CDR3 runs 15 residues. The CDR3 spells CASGPGQAPHQPQHF. CDR3 nucleotides: TGTGCCAGCGGTCCAGGACAGGCACCACATCAGCCCCAGCATTTT.

The chain couples TRBV5-4 to TRBJ1-1; the D is unclear. Per the germline V gene, CDR1 is SGHNT and CDR2 is YYREEE (reference sequence). The ends were cut back, 4 bases at V and 5 bases at J, with 12 bases in the middle. CDR3 length: 13 amino acids. This CDR3 reads CASSVKSGTEAFF. The DNA for the CDR3 is TGTGCCAGCAGCGTTAAGTCGGGGACTGAAGCTTTCTTT.

V gene TRBV6-5 combines with J gene TRBJ1-2; 7 nucleotides line up with TRBD1. J lost 1 base, V lost 6 bases, and 8 bases had no gene match. Germline loops: CDR1 MNHEY, CDR2 SVGAGI. This CDR3 is built from 15 residues. The CDR3 is CASRRTGDYNYGYTF. DNA of the CDR3: TGTGCCAGCAGGAGAACAGGGGATTATAACTATGGCTACACCTTC.